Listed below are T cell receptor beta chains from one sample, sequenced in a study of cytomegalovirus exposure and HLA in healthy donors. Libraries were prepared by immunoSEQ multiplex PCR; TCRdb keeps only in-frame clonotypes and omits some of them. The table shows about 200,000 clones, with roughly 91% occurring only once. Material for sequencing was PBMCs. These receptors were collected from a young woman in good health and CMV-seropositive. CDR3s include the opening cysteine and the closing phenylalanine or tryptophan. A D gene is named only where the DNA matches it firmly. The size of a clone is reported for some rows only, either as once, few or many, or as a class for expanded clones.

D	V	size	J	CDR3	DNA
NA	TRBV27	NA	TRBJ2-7	CASSSQGGAGGEQYF	TGTGCCAGCAGTTCCCAAGGGGGGGCCGGGGGAGAGCAGTACTTC
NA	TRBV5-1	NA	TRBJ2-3	CASSLGRGLRTDTQYF	TGCGCCAGCAGCTTGGGGCGGGGGCTCCGCACAGATACGCAGTATTTT
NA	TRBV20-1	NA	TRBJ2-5	CSARDRETQYF	TGCAGTGCTAGAGACAGGGAGACCCAGTACTTC
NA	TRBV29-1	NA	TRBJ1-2	CSVLQAALTMRYTF	TGCAGCGTGTTGCAGGCAGCGTTGACTATGCGCTACACCTTC
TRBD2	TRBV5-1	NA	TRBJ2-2	CASSLGGSTGELFF	TGCGCCAGCAGCTTGGGCGGGAGCACCGGGGAGCTGTTTTTT
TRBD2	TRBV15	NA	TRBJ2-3	CATSRDRLADPTDTQYF	TGTGCCACCAGCAGAGACCGCCTAGCGGATCCCACAGATACGCAGTATTTT
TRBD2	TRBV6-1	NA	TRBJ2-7	CASRGTSGDSYEQYF	TGTGCCAGCAGGGGGACTAGCGGAGACTCCTACGAGCAGTACTTC
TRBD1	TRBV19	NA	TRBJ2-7	CASSFRDSYEQYF	TGTGCCAGTAGTTTCCGGGACAGCTACGAGCAGTACTTC
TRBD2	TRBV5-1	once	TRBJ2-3	CASSLGGTSGRLQGADTQYF	TGCGCCAGCAGCTTGGGCGGGACTAGCGGGAGATTACAAGGCGCAGATACGCAGTATTTT
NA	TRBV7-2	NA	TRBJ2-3	CASSSDSSDTQYF	TGTGCCAGCAGCTCGGACAGCTCAGATACGCAGTATTTT
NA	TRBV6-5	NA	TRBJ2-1	CASSWTASRNEQFF	TGTGCCAGCAGTTGGACAGCCAGTAGAAATGAGCAGTTCTTC
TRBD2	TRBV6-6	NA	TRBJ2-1	CASSSSGSSYNEQFF	TGTGCCAGCAGCAGTAGCGGGAGCTCCTACAATGAGCAGTTCTTC
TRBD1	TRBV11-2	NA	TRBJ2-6	CASSLLLTGGSSGANVLTF	TGTGCCAGCAGCTTACTCCTGACAGGGGGGAGCTCTGGGGCCAACGTCCTGACTTTC
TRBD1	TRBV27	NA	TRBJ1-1	CASSPRQGAAEAFF	TGTGCCAGCAGCCCCCGACAGGGGGCGGCTGAAGCTTTCTTT
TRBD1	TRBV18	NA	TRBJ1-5	CASSLLQGVNQPQHF	TGTGCCAGCTCACTTCTTCAGGGGGTCAATCAGCCCCAGCATTTT
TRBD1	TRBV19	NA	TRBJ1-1	CASSIGPITTGGTEAFF	TGTGCCAGTAGTATAGGACCCATCACTACAGGGGGCACTGAAGCTTTCTTT
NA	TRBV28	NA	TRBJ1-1	CASSLVGATEAFF	TGTGCCAGCAGTTTGGTGGGGGCCACTGAAGCTTTCTTT
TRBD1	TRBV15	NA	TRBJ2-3	CATSRVEGQGVTDTQYF	TGTGCCACCAGCAGAGTAGAAGGACAGGGGGTGACAGATACGCAGTATTTT
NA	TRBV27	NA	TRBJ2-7	CASSPRRTSSYEQYF	TGTGCCAGCAGTCCCCGTCGGACAAGCTCCTACGAGCAGTACTTC
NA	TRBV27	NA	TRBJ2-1	CASSLFGEEGAEQFF	TGTGCCAGCAGTTTATTCGGTGAGGAGGGGGCTGAGCAGTTCTTC
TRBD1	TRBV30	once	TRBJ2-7	CAWSSPGQGQDEQYF	TGTGCCTGGAGTTCCCCGGGACAGGGTCAAGACGAGCAGTACTTC
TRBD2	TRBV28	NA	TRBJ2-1	CASRTRLAGGNRKEEQFF	TGTGCCAGCAGAACCCGACTAGCGGGAGGGAATCGTAAGGAGGAGCAGTTCTTC
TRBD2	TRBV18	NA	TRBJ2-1	CASSPQREGGNEQFF	TGTGCCAGCTCACCACAGCGGGAAGGTGGGAATGAGCAGTTCTTC
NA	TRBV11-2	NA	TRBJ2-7	CASRPDWSYEQYF	TGTGCCAGCAGACCAGACTGGTCCTACGAGCAGTACTTC
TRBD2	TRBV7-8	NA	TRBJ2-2	CASSLRREGHLNTGELFF	TGTGCCAGCAGCTTAAGGCGGGAGGGGCACCTCAACACCGGGGAGCTGTTTTTT
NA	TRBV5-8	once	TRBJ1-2	CASSLRFLGDNYGYTF	TGTGCCAGCAGCTTGAGGTTTCTAGGGGATAACTATGGCTACACCTTC
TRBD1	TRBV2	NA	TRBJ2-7	CASSEKLTGNSYEQYF	TGTGCCAGCAGCGAAAAACTGACAGGGAACTCCTACGAGCAGTACTTC
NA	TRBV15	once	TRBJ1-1	CATSRGGLLTEAFF	TGTGCCACCAGCAGAGGAGGCCTCCTCACTGAAGCTTTCTTT
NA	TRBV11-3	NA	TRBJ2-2	CASSPNPLATNTGELFF	TGTGCCAGCAGCCCAAACCCCCTAGCGACCAACACCGGGGAGCTGTTTTTT
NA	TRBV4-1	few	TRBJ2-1	CASSRAEEQFF	TGCGCCAGCAGCCGAGCGGAAGAGCAGTTCTTC
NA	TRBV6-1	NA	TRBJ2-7	CASGPRPTYEQYF	TGTGCCAGCGGTCCCCGCCCTACCTACGAGCAGTACTTC
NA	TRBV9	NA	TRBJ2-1	CASALTGSSSYNEQFF	TGTGCCAGCGCACTAACGGGGAGCTCCTCCTACAATGAGCAGTTCTTC
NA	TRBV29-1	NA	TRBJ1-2	CSVEDRGGGGYGYTF	TGCAGCGTTGAAGATCGTGGGGGAGGGGGGTATGGCTACACCTTC
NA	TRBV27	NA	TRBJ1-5	CASSPTFGDSNQPQHF	TGTGCCAGCAGTCCGACCTTCGGGGATAGCAATCAGCCCCAGCATTTT
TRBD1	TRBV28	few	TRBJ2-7	CASSRPGQGYEQYF	TGTGCCAGCAGTAGACCGGGACAGGGTTACGAGCAGTACTTC
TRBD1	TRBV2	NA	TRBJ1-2	CACLWTGDYGYTF	TGTGCTTGCCTATGGACAGGGGACTATGGCTACACCTTC
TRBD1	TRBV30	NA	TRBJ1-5	CAWSQGGGNQPQHF	TGTGCCTGGAGTCAGGGGGGTGGCAATCAGCCCCAGCATTTT
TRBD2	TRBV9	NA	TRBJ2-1	CASSTGLAQEQFF	TGTGCCAGCAGCACGGGACTAGCGCAAGAGCAGTTCTTC